This record concerns one T cell receptor beta chain sequence. Germline CDR1 LNHDA, CDR2 SQIVND (reference sequence). The CDR3 runs 13 residues. Trimming cost V 5 bases and J 2 bases, with 7 bases left between them. The data originate from a study of technical replicates of blood from a few donors. TCRdb keeps only in-frame clones here, not all; method: immunoSEQ multiplex PCR. The table records 40,000 to 65,000 clones, about 86% of them present only once. The TCR originated in a human donor in good health. Some clones in this sample may be carry-over from other donors' samples. The rearrangement joins TRBV19 to TRBJ1-5; D is unresolved. Material for sequencing was PBMCs. DNA of the CDR3: TGTGCCAGTAGTCTAACGGGCAATCAGCCCCAGCATTTT. It translates to CASSLTGNQPQHF.